This T cell receptor beta chain was sequenced in a study of cytomegalovirus exposure and HLA in healthy donors. The primer mix had 60 Vbeta and 13 Jbeta primers. Measured with immunoSEQ multiplex PCR; TCRdb has only the in-frame clones, and not every one. This sample's table reports approximately 170,000 clones. Worth noting for this clone: Antigen unknown.

Findings and caveats of the study: Generally TCR sequences proved uncommon, though certain public TCRs appeared in numerous donors. One variant, a missense change in DCLRE1C, was linked in a later analysis to TCR beta V- and J-gene trimming.

The source is a woman between 18 and 30 years old in good health and CMV-seropositive. Material for sequencing was PBMCs.

The CDR3 region is CASKGESPLHF. CDR3 sequence (DNA): TGTGCCAGCAAGGGAGAATCACCCCTCCACTTT. The gene calls are TRBV2 and TRBJ1-6; D is unresolved. The CDR3 totals 11 residues. The ends were cut back, 7 bases at V and 10 bases at J, with 8 bases in the middle. CDR1 SNHLY and CDR2 FYNNEI come from the germline V gene.